Listed here are 13 T cell receptor beta chains from one sample, sequenced in a study of breast tumors, draining lymph nodes, adjacent tissues. TCRdb ran MiXCR on the multiplex PCR reads and lists one entry per CDR3 protein. The sample consists of some 170,000 distinct CDR3 sequences, approximately 30% of them appearing once. Samples came from axillary lymph nodes draining the breast cancer. The sample consisted of axillary lymph node tissue. These receptors all come from a female donor with breast cancer. Some clones in this sample may be carry-over from other donors' samples.

The V gene is TRBV12-3 or TRBV12-4, the J gene TRBJ2-1, with a tentative D call TRBD2 (6 bases). V was pared by 4 bases and J by 12 bases, with 34 bases between. The CDR3 spans 19 residues. CDR3 protein: CASSSPLPWDLVPADTQFF. The CDR3, as DNA: TGTGCCAGCAGTTCCCCCCTCCCGTGGGACTTAGTGCCCGCAGATACGCAGTTCTTC.

With respect to this clonotype: Sequence at one end of the junction differs from germline and may be a read error. The chain is built from TRBV11-1 and TRBJ2-5; possible D gene TRBD2, 6 bases. CDR1 SGHAT and CDR2 FQDESV come from the germline V gene (reference sequence). CDR3 length equals 15 residues. CDR3 bases: TGTGCCAGCACGACCGGAGGGTTTAAAAGAGGGACCCGGTACTTC. Translation gives CASTTGGFKRGTRYF.

A word on this clonotype: This could be a read error, since a much larger clone is one nucleotide away. The CDR3 coding sequence is TGTGCCAGCAGCTTGGCACGGCCTAGCAATCAGCCCCAGCATTTT. Its translation is CASSLARPSNQPQHF. V and J are TRBV5-6 and TRBJ1-5; the D is unclear. This CDR3 has 15 residues. Germline V gene data show CDR1 as SGHDT and CDR2 as YYEEEE. The ends were cut back, 0 bases at V and 0 bases at J, with 7 bases in the middle.

The chain links TRBV20-1 to TRBJ2-6; D is uncertain. From germline, CDR1 is DFQATT and CDR2 SNEGSKA (reference sequence). The CDR3 consists of 14 residues. The V end was cut by 3 bases, the J end by 3 bases, with 9 bases between. The CDR3 nucleotides read TGCAGTGCTAGTTTAAGGGTTGGGGCCAACGTCCTGACTTTC. Translating gives CSASLRVGANVLTF.

This clonotype was detected only a few times. CDR3 amino acids: CASSQTGTGHNYGYTF. The DNA of the CDR3 is TGTGCCAGCAGTCAGACAGGGACAGGCCATAACTATGGCTACACCTTC. The rearrangement joins TRBV6-1 to TRBJ1-2; 8 nucleotides match TRBD1. The V and J ends lost 5 bases and 1 base, in that order; junction bases with no gene match: 9. Germline V CDR1 and CDR2: MNHNS, SASEGT. CDR3 length: 16 amino acids.

The chain has TRBV24-1 and TRBJ1-5; D might be TRBD1 (5 bases). Germline values: CDR1 KGHDR, CDR2 SFDVKD. Trimming shortened V by 7 bases and J by 5 bases, and 17 bases separated the two germline ends. The CDR3 sequence is 15 residues long. DNA for the CDR3: TGTGCCACCAGGGAGGCAGGGACGCAGTATCAGCCCCAGCATTTT. It codes for CATREAGTQYQPQHF.

The chain uses TRBV6-5 and TRBJ2-2; 10 bases agree with TRBD2. The CDR3 runs to 14 residues. Per the germline V gene, CDR1 is MNHEY and CDR2 is SVGAGI. With 8 bases clipped from V and 7 bases from J, the junction kept 7 bases outside the gene matches. CDR3 loop: CASRKSGGGGELFF. The DNA of the CDR3 is TGTGCCAGCCGAAAAAGCGGGGGGGGCGGGGAGCTGTTTTTT.

The J gene is TRBJ1-2, the V gene TRBV5-4; D is perhaps TRBD1 (6 bases). Trimming removed 4 bases at V and 2 bases at J, with 15 bases between. CDR1 and CDR2 (germline): SGHNT, YYREEE (reference sequence). The CDR3 contains 15 residues. The CDR3 sequence is CASSPDTGTNYGYTF. CDR3 nucleotide sequence: TGTGCCAGCAGCCCCGACACCGGGACAAACTATGGCTACACCTTC.

This clonotype was counted many times. This chain links TRBV27 with TRBJ1-6, with D perhaps TRBD1 (5 bases). In germline, CDR1 is MNHEY, CDR2 SMNVEV (reference sequence). The CDR3 is made up of 15 amino acids. Trimming removed 1 base from V and 7 bases from J, with 11 bases in between. The CDR3 DNA sequence: TGTGCCAGCAGTTTATTTAGTGACAGCAATTCACCCCTCCACTTT. Protein sequence: CASSLFSDSNSPLHF.

Many counts were recorded for this clonotype. The chain combines TRBV4-3 with TRBJ1-2; D is ambiguous. The germline V and J ends were trimmed by 0 bases and 6 bases, with 17 bases remaining between them. Germline loops: CDR1 LGHNA, CDR2 YSLEER. This CDR3 is built from 16 residues. The CDR3 nucleotides read TGCGCCAGCAGCCAAGATCGGGTCCCCCCCCCCCATGGCTACACCTTC. Translation gives CASSQDRVPPPHGYTF.

This clonotype was recorded a few times. This sequence may be a read error, since a much larger clone differs from it by one base. The V call is TRBV7-3, the J call TRBJ2-5; TRBD2 might be the D (7 bases). This CDR3 is 15 amino acids long. Germline V gene data show CDR1 as SGHTA and CDR2 as FQGTGA. CDR3 protein: CASSSRGAAGETQHF. The CDR3 DNA reads as TGTGCCAGCAGCTCCCGGGGGGCCGCGGGGGAGACCCAGCACTTC.

This clonotype was observed at least ten times. The rearrangement joins TRBV7-9 to TRBJ1-2, with D perhaps matching TRBD1 (5 bases). V was cut by 4 bases and J by 5 bases, with 14 bases left in between. The CDR3 loop spans 14 amino acids. Germline V gene data show CDR1 as SEHNR and CDR2 as FQNEAQ (reference sequence). The CDR3 loop reads CASSSRDFGYGYTF. CDR3 DNA sequence: TGTGCCAGCAGCTCTCGGGACTTTGGATATGGCTACACCTTC.

This clonotype was picked up many times. The chain recombines TRBV10-3 with TRBJ1-2; 7 bases are shared with TRBD1. Germline V gives CDR1 ENHRY, CDR2 SYGVKD. V lost 2 bases and J lost 2; bases outside the gene matches: 11. The CDR3 totals 17 residues. CDR3 loop: CAISEKGSRGTNYGYTF. For the CDR3, the DNA is TGTGCCATCAGTGAGAAGGGGTCCAGGGGGACAAACTATGGCTACACCTTC.